These 10 T cell receptor beta chains originate from one sample sequenced in a study of regulatory T cells in long-lasting Graves disease. Time point defined: newly diagnosed GD, antithyroid drugs for less than 3 months. RNA extracted from PBMCs served as the sequencing template. Building the TCR beta libraries relied on iRepertoire HTBI primers, and CDR3 regions underwent Arm-PCR. TCRdb called the multiplex PCR reads again in MiXCR, with one record for every CDR3 protein. Among a few hundred thousand distinct CDR3 sequences listed, around 13% were seen once. These records were also assigned to another study, of T cells in Graves' hyperthyroidism and ophthalmopathy.

Sequenced here: peripheral blood mononuclear cells (PBMCs), sampled at new diagnosis, from a patient treated with antithyroid drugs. The receptors originated from a woman between 50 and 59 years old with Graves disease.

The chain couples TRBV25-1 to TRBJ1-2; possibly TRBD1 for D (6 bases). Germline-derived CDR1 and CDR2 are MGHDK and SYGVNS. The germline V and J ends were trimmed by 1 base and 4 bases, with 10 bases remaining between them. The CDR3 contains 14 residues. The CDR3 coding sequence is TGTGCCAGCAGTGAATTGACAGGTCTCTATGGCTACACCTTC. Its translation: CASSELTGLYGYTF.

This clonotype was seen repeatedly, ten times or more. The rearrangement links TRBV6-1 to TRBJ2-3; 13 bases align to TRBD2. V shed 2 bases, J shed 2 bases, and the junction held 4 bases outside the gene matches. The CDR3 has 17 residues. Germline V CDR1 and CDR2: MNHNS, SASEGT. CDR3 DNA: TGTGCCAGCAGTGAATCGGGACTAGCGGGATACACAGATACGCAGTATTTT. The encoded protein is CASSESGLAGYTDTQYF.

In this sample, this clonotype turned up many times. The chain combines TRBV5-6 with TRBJ2-5; 7 bases align to TRBD2. The CDR3 sequence is 16 residues long. Unmatched junction bases numbered 10, after V lost 4 bases and J lost 1 base. Per germline, CDR1 SGHDT and CDR2 YYEEEE. The DNA of the CDR3 is TGTGCCAGCAGCCCAGTGTGGCTAGCGGCCCAAGAGACCCAGTACTTC. Translated, it gives CASSPVWLAAQETQYF.

There are many counts of this clonotype. The rearrangement uses TRBV28 and TRBJ1-1; maybe TRBD1 (6 bases). Trimming pared 1 base from V and 8 bases from J, leaving 14 bases between. The CDR3 is 14 residues long. CDR1 is MDHEN and CDR2 is SYDVKM in the germline V gene. CDR3 in DNA: TGTGCCAGCAGTTTATTGGGGGCCTCGATGGAAGCTTTCTTT. This gives the protein CASSLLGASMEAFF.

This clonotype was seen ten or more times. The chain uses TRBV6-1 and TRBJ2-2; the D gene is possibly TRBD1 (6 bases). The CDR3 covers 16 residues. The V and J ends lost 2 bases and 1 base respectively, with 11 bases between them. Germline V gene data show CDR1 as MNHNS and CDR2 as SASEGT. The CDR3 coding sequence is TGTGCCAGCAGTGAAATGGGGGCCATGAACACCGGGGAGCTGTTTTTT. Translation: CASSEMGAMNTGELFF.

This clonotype was seen at least ten times. The rearrangement uses TRBV7-2 and TRBJ2-7, with D uncertain. The V end was cut by 0 bases, the J end by 0 bases, with 6 bases between. This CDR3 has 14 residues. Germline V lookup: CDR1 SGHTA, CDR2 FQGNSA. For the CDR3, the DNA is TGTGCCAGCAGCTTAGCGCCAAGCTCCTACGAGCAGTACTTC. The encoded protein is CASSLAPSSYEQYF.

With regard to this clonotype: A much larger clone differs from this one at a single base, so this may be a read error. The rearrangement joins TRBV12-3 or TRBV12-4 to TRBJ2-1; D may be TRBD2 (6 bases). Near its end, the DNA agrees better with TRBJ2-4, so the J call may be wrong. The CDR3 spans 15 residues. The CDR3 nucleotides are TGTGCCAGCAGTTTATGGGGACTTAGCGAAGGCATTCAGTACTTC. Protein: CASSLWGLSEGIQYF.

At least ten counts were recorded for this clonotype. The V and J genes are TRBV20-1 and TRBJ2-1, with 9 bases aligning to TRBD2. Losses at the gene ends were 3 bases for V and 2 bases for J; bases not matched to a gene: 2. CDR1 is DFQATT and CDR2 is SNEGSKA in the germline V gene (reference sequence). The CDR3 totals 14 residues. The CDR3 is CSASRGRAYNEQFF. The CDR3 bases are TGCAGTGCTAGTCGCGGGAGGGCCTACAATGAGCAGTTCTTC.

The sample holds many counts of this clonotype. V is TRBV25-1 and J is TRBJ2-3; 10 bases are shared with TRBD1. With 2 bases clipped from V and 5 bases from J, the junction kept 7 bases outside the gene matches. This CDR3 comprises 16 residues. The germline V gene encodes CDR1 MGHDK and CDR2 SYGVNS. CDR3 amino acids: CASSEIGTGVIDTQYF. The CDR3 DNA sequence: TGTGCCAGCAGTGAAATTGGGACAGGGGTCATAGATACGCAGTATTTT.

This clonotype has at least ten counts. The chain links TRBV5-1 to TRBJ1-2, with D unresolved. Germline V CDR1 and CDR2: SGHRS, YFSETQ. Deletions cut 4 bases from V and 6 bases from J, with 25 bases between. CDR3 length equals 17 residues. The CDR3 DNA is TGCGCCAGCAGCCCTCGGGAGAGGGCGGATTACACCCATGGCTACACCTTC. It specifies CASSPRERADYTHGYTF.